Below are 24 T cell receptor beta chains sequenced from a single sample in a study of blood T cell repertoires in COVID-19. Generated by immunoSEQ multiplex PCR, the TCRdb table keeps only in-frame clones and is missing some. The table records under 450,000 clones, 70% to 90% of them present only once. Specimen: peripheral blood. Every receptor here comes from a woman aged 45-60 years with COVID-19, enrolled during active disease.

A single count supports this clone. The chain carries TRBV15 and TRBJ2-1, with TRBD2 matching over 12 bases. CDR3 length: 16 residues. V gave up 1 base and J gave up 3 bases; unmatched junction bases: 1. CDR1 is LNHNV and CDR2 is YYDKDF in the germline V gene (reference sequence). The CDR3 spells CATSRATSGGYNEQFF. The CDR3, as DNA: TGTGCCACCAGCAGAGCGACTAGCGGGGGCTACAATGAGCAGTTCTTC.

The chain uses TRBV6-2 or TRBV6-3 and TRBJ2-7, with D unclear. This CDR3 is built from 13 residues. Germline CDR1 and CDR2: MNHEY and SVGEGT. V gave up 2 bases and J gave up 5 bases, with 10 bases separating them. DNA of the CDR3: TGTGCCAGCAGTTACCAGACACTCGACGAGCAGTACTTC. Its translation: CASSYQTLDEQYF.

V gene TRBV18 combines with J gene TRBJ2-3, with D unclear. Germline CDR1 and CDR2: KGHSH and LQKENI. This CDR3 contains 13 residues. The V end lost 8 bases, the J end lost 5 bases, and 14 bases lay between the germline ends. As DNA, the CDR3 is TGTGCCAGCACCGAAAGAGCAGGAGATACGCAGTATTTT. Its protein is CASTERAGDTQYF.

V and J are TRBV10-2 and TRBJ1-4, with TRBD1 matching over 7 bases. The V and J ends lost 4 bases and 8 bases, in that order; junction bases with no gene match: 1. The CDR3 sequence is 12 residues long. Per the germline V gene, CDR1 is WSHSY and CDR2 is SAAADI. This chain's CDR3 is CASSGGQEKLFF. The CDR3 DNA sequence: TGCGCCAGCAGTGGGGGACAGGAAAAACTGTTTTTT.

V and J are TRBV6-4 and TRBJ2-1; D gene ambiguous. Per the germline V gene, CDR1 is MRHNA and CDR2 is SNTAGT. V was trimmed by 5 bases and J by 0 bases, leaving 11 bases between them. The CDR3 runs 15 residues. The CDR3 spells CASSPLMSSYNEQFF. The CDR3 DNA sequence: TGTGCCAGCAGTCCCCTTATGAGCTCCTACAATGAGCAGTTCTTC.

V and J are TRBV20-1 and TRBJ1-2; 7 positions match TRBD1. Germline CDR1 is DFQATT and CDR2 is SNEGSKA (reference sequence). There are 14 residues in the CDR3. J was trimmed by 3 bases and V by 3 bases; bases with no gene match: 7. The DNA of the CDR3 is TGCAGTGCTAGTCCGACAGGGTGGGACTATGGCTACACCTTC. It yields the protein CSASPTGWDYGYTF.

The chain joins TRBV2 to TRBJ1-1; D uncertain. With 4 bases removed from V and 7 bases from J, the gap between germline ends came to 19 bases. The CDR3 has 15 residues. Germline loops: CDR1 SNHLY, CDR2 FYNNEI. The CDR3 region has the DNA TGTGCCAGCAGTGTTATCCCAGGAACCCCCCGTGAAGCTTTCTTT. Its translation: CASSVIPGTPREAFF.

The chain is built from TRBV7-3 and TRBJ1-6; TRBD1 might be the D (6 bases). The V gene lost 5 bases and the J gene lost 9 bases, with 14 bases spanning the gap. The germline V gene has CDR1 SGHTA and CDR2 FQGTGA. The CDR3 covers 14 residues. The CDR3 region is CASSLSGAGSPLHF. CDR3 DNA: TGTGCCAGCAGCCTGTCAGGGGCCGGTTCACCCCTCCACTTT.

This clone was detected only once. The V gene is TRBV4-1, the J gene TRBJ2-7, with 7 bases matching TRBD2. The CDR3 is 14 amino acids. With V trimmed by 0 bases and J by 4 bases, 3 bases remained unmatched. Germline CDR1 MGHRA, CDR2 YSYEKL. CDR3 sequence reads: CASSQDRGGYEQYF. CDR3 DNA sequence: TGCGCCAGCAGCCAAGACCGCGGGGGTTACGAGCAGTACTTC.

CDR3 amino acids: CASSPWTGGSYGYTF. CDR3 coding DNA: TGTGCCAGCAGTCCGTGGACAGGGGGCAGCTATGGCTACACCTTC. V and J are TRBV6-5 and TRBJ1-2; TRBD1 agrees at 11 bases. V shed 5 bases and J 4 bases; nucleotides not matched to a gene: 6. The CDR3 runs to 15 residues. The germline V gene encodes CDR1 MNHEY and CDR2 SVGAGI.

V gene TRBV6-5 combines with J gene TRBJ1-1; D remains unclear. Germline CDR1 and CDR2: MNHEY and SVGAGI. The CDR3 loop spans 13 amino acids. The V and J ends lost 6 bases and 1 base respectively, with 9 bases between them. The CDR3 DNA is TGTGCCAGCAGCGTTACAAGGAACACTGAAGCTTTCTTT. Translated, it gives CASSVTRNTEAFF.

The chain joins TRBV4-2 to TRBJ2-1; no firm D call. The V end lost 5 bases, the J end lost 1 base, and 12 bases lay between the germline ends. The CDR3 is 15 residues long. Germline assignment: CDR1 LGHNA and CDR2 YNFKEQ. The CDR3 loop is CASSLRHASYNEQFF. DNA for the CDR3: TGTGCCAGCAGCTTGCGACACGCGTCCTACAATGAGCAGTTCTTC.

The chain is built from TRBV6-6 and TRBJ2-7, with 7 nucleotides matching TRBD2. Germline CDR1 MNHNY, CDR2 SVGAGI (reference sequence). The CDR3 spans 13 residues. The V gene end was trimmed by 6 bases and the J gene end by 6 bases; junction bases not matched to a gene: 8. DNA for the CDR3: TGTGCCAGCAGCTATCAATTAGCGGGCGAGCAGTACTTC. Translation: CASSYQLAGEQYF.

The DNA for the CDR3 is TGTGCCACGGGCCAGCCGGGCACAGATACGCAGTATTTT. Amino acids: CATGQPGTDTQYF. V gene TRBV24-1 combines with J gene TRBJ2-3, with unresolved D. The germline V gene has CDR1 KGHDR and CDR2 SFDVKD. CDR3 length: 13 amino acids. Trimming shortened V by 10 bases and J by 1 base, and 11 bases separated the two germline ends.

The chain employs TRBV12-3 or TRBV12-4 and TRBJ2-5; D is uncertain. This CDR3 has 13 amino acids. V was cut by 2 bases and J by 5 bases, with 9 bases left in between. CDR3 protein: CASSLNPRETQYF. The CDR3 nucleotides read TGTGCCAGCAGTTTAAACCCGCGGGAGACCCAGTACTTC.

The chain combines TRBV19 with TRBJ1-2; D not certain. Germline-derived CDR1 and CDR2 are LNHDA and SQIVND (reference sequence). Deletions cut 1 base from V and 0 bases from J, with 6 bases between. The CDR3 totals 14 residues. CDR3 amino acids: CASSIGRTNYGYTF. The CDR3 coding sequence is TGTGCCAGTAGTATAGGCAGAACTAACTATGGCTACACCTTC.

This chain links TRBV20-1 with TRBJ2-7, with a tentative D call TRBD2 (5 bases). V gave up 3 bases and J gave up 0 bases, with 12 bases separating them. Germline V lookup: CDR1 DFQATT, CDR2 SNEGSKA (reference sequence). This CDR3 is 14 amino acids long. The CDR3 loop is CSASSGESSYEQYF. The CDR3 nucleotides read TGCAGTGCTAGTTCCGGGGAGAGCTCCTACGAGCAGTACTTC.

The chain is built from TRBV5-1 and TRBJ1-1; no reliable D call. This CDR3 comprises 12 residues. Trimming pared 0 bases from V and 8 bases from J, leaving 8 bases between. Germline V lookup: CDR1 SGHRS, CDR2 YFSETQ. DNA of the CDR3: TGCGCCAGCAGCTTGGTTCCGGGGGAAGCTTTCTTT. Amino acids: CASSLVPGEAFF.

The chain couples TRBV2 to TRBJ1-5; D might be TRBD1 (5 bases). The CDR3 extends over 14 amino acids. V was shortened by 2 bases and J by 11 bases, with 16 bases between the two germline ends. Looked up from germline, CDR1 is SNHLY and CDR2 is FYNNEI. This CDR3 reads CASSELVGGTSQHF. DNA of the CDR3: TGTGCCAGCAGTGAATTGGTGGGGGGGACGTCCCAGCATTTT. The full variable domain, rest sourced from reference TRBV2 and TRBJ1-5, is EPEVTQTPSHQVTQMGQEVILRCVPISNHLYFYWYRQILGQKVEFLVSFYNNEISEKSEIFDDQFSVERPDGSNFTLKIRSTKLEDSAMYFCASSELVGGTSQHFGDGTRLSIL.

The CDR3 sequence: CSVPGTGSNEQYF. CDR3 in DNA: TGCAGCGTTCCCGGGACAGGGAGTAACGAGCAGTACTTC. The chain joins TRBV29-1 to TRBJ2-7; 9 bases map to TRBD1. The V and J ends lost 5 bases and 5 bases, in that order; junction bases with no gene match: 7. This CDR3 has 13 residues. Germline CDR1 SQVTM, CDR2 ANQGSEA.

The chain uses TRBV3-1 (or the pseudogene TRBV3-2) and TRBJ2-5; 9 nucleotides line up with TRBD2. This CDR3 comprises 19 residues. The J segment lost 1 base and the V segment lost 0 bases, leaving 12 bases of the junction unmatched. The germline V gene encodes CDR1 LGHDT and CDR2 YNNKEL (reference sequence). The CDR3 nucleotides are TGTGCCAGCAGCCAAGATAACAGCGGGGGGCCGCGTGGCCAAGAGACCCAGTACTTC. It yields the protein CASSQDNSGGPRGQETQYF.

A single count supports this clone. V usage is TRBV20-1 and J usage is TRBJ1-2; D gene uncertain. V lost 3 bases, J lost 8 bases, and 19 bases lay in between. Germline V CDR1 and CDR2: DFQATT, SNEGSKA (reference sequence). The CDR3 spans 14 residues. The CDR3 DNA sequence: TGCAGTGCTAGTCTCGAAAGGGAGTTCGAGGGCTACACCTTC. Translating gives CSASLEREFEGYTF.

CDR3 amino acids: CASRRLMTGQIAEAFF. The DNA for the CDR3 is TGCGCCAGCAGACGTTTAATGACGGGACAAATAGCTGAAGCTTTCTTT. The chain is built from TRBV23-1 and TRBJ1-1, with TRBD1 as a possible D gene (6 bases). TRBV23-1 is assigned to the ORF class and has an uncertain function. This CDR3 spans 16 amino acids. The V gene lost 6 bases and the J gene lost 6 bases, with 23 bases spanning the gap.

The chain links TRBV24-1 to TRBJ2-5; 14 bases fit TRBD2. This CDR3 has 20 residues. V shed 2 bases, J shed 6 bases, and the junction held 16 bases outside the gene matches. Germline V gene data show CDR1 as KGHDR and CDR2 as SFDVKD. This chain's CDR3 is CATSDSTYTRLAGGWKTQYF. The CDR3 coding sequence is TGTGCCACCAGTGATTCCACCTACACCAGACTAGCGGGGGGGTGGAAGACCCAGTACTTC.